This T cell receptor beta chain was sequenced during a study of cytomegalovirus exposure and HLA in healthy donors. Study-wide results and limits: Being indistinguishable, some V segments were excluded, TRBV6-2 and TRBV6-3 among them.

With 60 Vbeta and 13 Jbeta primers, the PCR was carried out. The repertoire was sequenced with immunoSEQ multiplex PCR; TCRdb's copy has only in-frame clones and lacks some. The table shows some 90,000 clones, with 80% to 85% occurring only once. The CDR3 loop spans 17 amino acids. Of note for this clone: Its target is unknown.

Source material: PBMCs. The sequence came from a woman in her 70s in good health and CMV-seropositive. The rearrangement links TRBV21-1 to TRBJ1-5; TRBD1, the table's D call, was not compared with the DNA. TRBV21-1 is a pseudogene locus. The CDR3 protein is CASSKGDRGLGNQPQHF. Here the CDR3 DNA reads TGTGCCAGCAGCAAGGGGGACAGGGGGCTAGGCAATCAGCCCCAGCATTTT.